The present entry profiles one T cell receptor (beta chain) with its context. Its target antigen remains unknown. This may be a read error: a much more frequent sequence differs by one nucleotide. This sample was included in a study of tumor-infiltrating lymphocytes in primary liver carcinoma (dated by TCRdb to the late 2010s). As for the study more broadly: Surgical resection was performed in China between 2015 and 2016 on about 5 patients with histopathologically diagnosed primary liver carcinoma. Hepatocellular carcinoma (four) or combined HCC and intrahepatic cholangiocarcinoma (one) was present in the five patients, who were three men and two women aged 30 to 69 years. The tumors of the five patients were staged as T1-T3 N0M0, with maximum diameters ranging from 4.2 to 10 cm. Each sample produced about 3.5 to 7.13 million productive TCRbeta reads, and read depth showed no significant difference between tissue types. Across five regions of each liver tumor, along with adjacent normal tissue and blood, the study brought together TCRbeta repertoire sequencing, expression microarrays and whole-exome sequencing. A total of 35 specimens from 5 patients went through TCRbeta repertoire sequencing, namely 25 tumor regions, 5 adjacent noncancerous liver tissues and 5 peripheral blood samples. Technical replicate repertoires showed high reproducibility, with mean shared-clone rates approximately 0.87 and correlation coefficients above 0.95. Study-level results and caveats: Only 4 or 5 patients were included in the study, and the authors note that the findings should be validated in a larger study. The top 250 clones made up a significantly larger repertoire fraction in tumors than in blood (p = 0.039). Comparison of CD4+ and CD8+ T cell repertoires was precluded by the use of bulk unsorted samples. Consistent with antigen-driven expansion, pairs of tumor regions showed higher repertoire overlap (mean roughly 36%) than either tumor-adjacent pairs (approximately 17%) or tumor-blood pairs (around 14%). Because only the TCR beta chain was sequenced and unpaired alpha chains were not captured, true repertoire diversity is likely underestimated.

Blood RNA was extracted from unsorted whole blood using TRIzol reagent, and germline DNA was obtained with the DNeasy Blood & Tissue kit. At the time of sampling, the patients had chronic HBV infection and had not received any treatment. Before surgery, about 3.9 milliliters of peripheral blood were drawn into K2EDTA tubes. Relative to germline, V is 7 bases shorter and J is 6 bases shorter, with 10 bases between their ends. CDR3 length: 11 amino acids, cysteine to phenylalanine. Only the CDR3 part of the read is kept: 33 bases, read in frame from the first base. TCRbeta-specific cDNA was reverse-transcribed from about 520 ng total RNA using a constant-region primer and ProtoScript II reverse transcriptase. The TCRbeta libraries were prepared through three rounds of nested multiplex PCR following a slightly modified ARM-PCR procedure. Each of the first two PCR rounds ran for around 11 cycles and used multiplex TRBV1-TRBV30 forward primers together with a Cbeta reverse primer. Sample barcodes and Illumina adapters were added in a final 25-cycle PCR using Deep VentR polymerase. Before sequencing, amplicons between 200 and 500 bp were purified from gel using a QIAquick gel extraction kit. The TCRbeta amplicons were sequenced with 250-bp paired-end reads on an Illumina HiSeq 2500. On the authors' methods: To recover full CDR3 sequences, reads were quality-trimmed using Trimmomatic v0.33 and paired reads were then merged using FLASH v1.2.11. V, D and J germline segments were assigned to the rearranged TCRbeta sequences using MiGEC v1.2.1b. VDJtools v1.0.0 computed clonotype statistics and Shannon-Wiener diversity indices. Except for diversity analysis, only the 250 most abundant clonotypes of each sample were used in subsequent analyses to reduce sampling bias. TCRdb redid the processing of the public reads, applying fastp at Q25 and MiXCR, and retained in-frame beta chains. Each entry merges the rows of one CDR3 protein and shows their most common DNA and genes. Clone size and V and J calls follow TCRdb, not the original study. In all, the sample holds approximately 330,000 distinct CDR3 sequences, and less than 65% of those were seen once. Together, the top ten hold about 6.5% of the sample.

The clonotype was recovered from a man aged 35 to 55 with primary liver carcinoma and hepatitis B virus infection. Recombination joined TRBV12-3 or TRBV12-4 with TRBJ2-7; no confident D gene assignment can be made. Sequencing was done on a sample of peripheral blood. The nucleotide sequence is TGTGCCAGCATCCAGTCTCGCGAGCAGTACTTC. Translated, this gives CASIQSREQYF.